This entry lists 11 T cell receptor beta chains sequenced from one sample in a study of OX40 agonist ivuxolimab in advanced cancers. Produced via immunoSEQ multiplex PCR; TCRdb's table is partial and in-frame only. The sample yields fewer than 75,000 clones, roughly 90% seen once. Here the sequenced sample was CD4+ or CD8+ T cells sorted from blood, taken in a trial of the OX40 agonist ivuxolimab. These receptors came from an adult with an advanced solid tumor such as melanoma, head and neck, liver or kidney cancer.

The CDR3 DNA follows: TGCGCCAGCAGCCAAGATGGGGGCACCGGGGAGCTGTTTTTT. It codes for CASSQDGGTGELFF. V gene TRBV4-1 combines with J gene TRBJ2-2; D assignment may be TRBD1 or TRBD2 (5 bases each). Germline CDR1 is MGHRA and CDR2 is YSYEKL. The CDR3 sequence is 14 residues long. The V gene lost 0 bases and the J gene lost 4 bases, with 6 bases spanning the gap.

This chain links TRBV27 with TRBJ2-3; D remains unclear. Trimming cost V 6 bases and J 1 base, with 11 bases left between them. The CDR3 consists of 14 residues. In germline, CDR1 is MNHEY, CDR2 SMNVEV (reference sequence). The CDR3, as DNA: TGTGCCAGCAGACCGGACGGAGGCACAGATACGCAGTATTTT. This sequence encodes CASRPDGGTDTQYF.

This clone was observed a handful of times. The V gene is TRBV7-3, the J gene TRBJ2-1; D may be TRBD2 (6 bases). CDR3 length: 14 residues. Germline V gives CDR1 SGHTA, CDR2 FQGTGA. The V gene lost 5 bases and the J gene lost 6 bases, with 14 bases spanning the gap. The CDR3 nucleotides are TGTGCCAGCAGCCCATCGGGAGTCGGCAATGAGCAGTTCTTC. Translating it yields CASSPSGVGNEQFF.

This clone was seen only a few times. The chain is built from TRBV18 and TRBJ2-7; perhaps TRBD1 as D (7 bases). Trimming left V 0 bases short and J 4 bases short, with 25 bases between. Germline CDR1 reads KGHSH; CDR2 reads LQKENI. The CDR3 has 19 residues. CDR3 DNA: TGTGCCAGCTCACCACCCTCCTACGACGAACAGGGGAGGTCGTACGAGCAGTACTTC. Protein sequence: CASSPPSYDEQGRSYEQYF.

The chain recombines TRBV5-1 with TRBJ2-5, with 14 bases identical to TRBD2. Germline V gene sequence: CDR1 SGHRS, CDR2 YFSETQ. This CDR3 region has 16 residues. With 0 bases clipped from V and 4 bases from J, the junction kept 2 bases outside the gene matches. CDR3: CASSLVGLAGGETQYF. The CDR3 DNA is TGCGCCAGCAGCTTGGTTGGACTAGCGGGAGGAGAGACCCAGTACTTC.

The count of this clone is one. This chain uses TRBV11-2 with TRBJ2-5; 7 positions agree with TRBD1. Germline trimming cut 5 bases from V and 5 bases from J; bases unmatched to any gene: 5. The CDR3 is 13 residues long. The germline V gene has CDR1 SGHAT and CDR2 FQNNGV. CDR3 DNA: TGTGCCAGCAGCCGAGGGGGCTTGGAGACCCAGTACTTC. Amino acid sequence: CASSRGGLETQYF. The full variable domain, rest sourced from reference TRBV11-2 and TRBJ2-5, is EAGVAQSPRYKIIEKRQSVAFWCNPISGHATLYWYQQILGQGPKLLIQFQNNGVVDDSQLPKDRFSAERLKGVDSTLKIQPAKLEDSAVYLCASSRGGLETQYFGPGTRLLVL.

The V call is TRBV12-5, the J call TRBJ2-1, with TRBD1 identical over 9 bases. The CDR3 loop spans 16 amino acids. The germline V gene encodes CDR1 LGHNT and CDR2 FRNRAP. V shed 1 base, J shed 5 bases, and the junction held 6 bases outside the gene matches. CDR3 sequence: CASGLAGTGRDNEQFF. In nucleotides, the CDR3 is TGTGCTAGTGGTTTGGCCGGGACAGGGCGGGACAATGAGCAGTTCTTC. The complete variable domain, with remaining parts taken from reference TRBV12-5 and TRBJ2-1, reads DARVTQTPRHKVTEMGQEVTMRCQPILGHNTVFWYRQTMMQGLELLAYFRNRAPLDDSGMPKDRFSAEMPDATLATLKIQPSEPRDSAVYFCASGLAGTGRDNEQFFGPGTRLTVL.

This clone was detected a few times. The rearrangement joins TRBV2 to TRBJ1-5, with D hard to call. Germline V lookup: CDR1 SNHLY, CDR2 FYNNEI. V was trimmed by 8 bases and J by 7 bases, leaving 15 bases between them. The CDR3 is made up of 13 amino acids. In DNA, the CDR3 is TGTGCCAGCGGGCCGTCCCAATGGCAGCCCCAGCATTTT. Translating it yields CASGPSQWQPQHF.

V is TRBV29-1 and J is TRBJ1-1; D might be TRBD1 (6 bases). The CDR3 consists of 13 residues. Germline V CDR1 and CDR2: SQVTM, ANQGSEA. The V gene lost 7 bases and the J gene lost 1 base, with 13 bases spanning the gap. CDR3 nucleotide sequence: TGCAGCGCGGCCAAAGGGGGGAACACTGAAGCTTTCTTT. Protein product: CSAAKGGNTEAFF.

This clone turned up a few times. This chain connects TRBV30 to TRBJ1-4; D unresolved. The CDR3 extends over 13 amino acids. Germline lookup yields CDR1 GTSNPN and CDR2 SVGIG (reference sequence). V lost 1 base, J lost 6 bases, and 9 bases lay in between. The chain's CDR3 is CAWSASGDEKLFF. CDR3 bases: TGTGCCTGGAGTGCCAGTGGGGATGAAAAACTGTTTTTT.

Worth noting for this clone: The junction does not match germline at one end; this may be a read error. V gene TRBV7-7 combines with J gene TRBJ2-1; perhaps D is TRBD1 or TRBD2 (5 bases each). The CDR3 consists of 14 residues. Germline loops: CDR1 SSHAT, CDR2 FNYEAQ (reference sequence). CDR3 protein: CASSAAGTTPEQFF. The CDR3 coding sequence is TGTGCTAGCAGCGCCGCCGGGACCACGCCTGAGCAGTTCTTC.